This TCR beta chain stems from a study of CD8+CD57+ T cells in acquired aplastic anemia. Findings of the study overall: Nearly 30 was the count of CD8+ CDR3 sequences that patients shared with controls. Controls and patients did not differ significantly in CD8+ Simpson's diversity.

Comment on this clonotype: What it binds is unknown. The junction departs from the called germline gene at one end, perhaps through a read error.

CDR1 and CDR2 (germline): MGHDK, SYGVNS. CDR3 length: 13 residues. Researchers used genomic DNA as the template to profile TCR beta VDJ and CDR3. TCRdb reprocessed the reads with MiXCR, giving one entry per CDR3 protein. The sample lists 250,000 or so distinct CDR3 sequences, 40% to 50% occurring once. It was patients with CD8+CD57+ cell expansion by flow cytometry who were chosen for sequencing. There were no patients without severe acquired aplastic anemia. All patients were therapy-naive when blood was sampled. This TCR derives from a human donor with aplastic anemia. The chain recombines TRBV25-1 with TRBJ2-7; possibly TRBD1 for D (6 bases). The sequencing sample was made of sorted CD4+, CD8+, or CD8+CD57+ T cells (not recorded which) from PBMCs. The CDR3 loop is CASSWAGVNERYF. The CDR3 DNA follows: TGTGCCAGCAGCTGGGCAGGGGTCAACGAGCGGTACTTC.